These T cell receptor beta chains were read from a single sample in a study of regulatory T cells in long-lasting Graves disease. From the multiplex PCR reads, TCRdb called clonotypes with MiXCR, one entry per CDR3 protein. The data contain a few hundred thousand distinct CDR3 sequences, less than 25% of them singletons. The source material was peripheral blood mononuclear cells (PBMCs), sampled when the disease was refractory, from a patient treated with antithyroid drugs. The receptors originated from a female donor with Graves disease. CDR3s include the opening cysteine and the closing phenylalanine or tryptophan. D genes are given only for firm matches.

>TRBD1|TRBV12-3/TRBV12-4
CASSLGQGAEAFF
>NA|TRBV6-5
CASSYSQGSQYF
>NA|TRBV6-1
CASGDGNLNQPQHF
>NA|TRBV7-2
CASSLTRQAFNYGYTF
>TRBD2|TRBV20-1
CSARGGAGRYEQYF
>NA|TRBV12-3/TRBV12-4
CASNPASEPNTGELFF
>NA|TRBV29-1
CSVWSQANTEAFF
>NA|TRBV20-1
CSARVPTHQPQHF
>NA|TRBV12-3/TRBV12-4
CASSPMWGGMEPQHF
>TRBD1|TRBV13
CASSEYRGNTGELFF
>TRBD1|TRBV6-1
CASSEDQGATQYF
>NA|TRBV30
CAWSVRRDEKLFF
>TRBD1|TRBV30
CAWRGTQGGRDYGYTF
>NA|TRBV28
CASSPRGPYAGSYEQYF
>NA|TRBV11-1
CASSFKTGANGNEKLFF
>TRBD2|TRBV3-1
CASSQGLAGLNEQFF
>TRBD2|TRBV18
CASSPPGTSGLREQYF
>NA|TRBV6-2/TRBV6-3
CASGEGNTEAFF
>NA|TRBV20-1
CSAQLPGDYGYTF
>TRBD2|TRBV11-2
CASSLGLAEMLYF
>NA|TRBV7-2
CASSLASVNSPLHF
>NA|TRBV11-2
CASSLALKGETQYF
>TRBD1|TRBV20-1
CSARVRSGTGSSGDYGYTF
>TRBD2|TRBV27
CASSSASGGVSSYNEQFF
>NA|TRBV28
CASSLSQPPREAFF
>TRBD2|TRBV2
CASSPPKTSGNDEQYF
>TRBD2|TRBV30
CAWSGLRIVGGTSGRDVNIQYF
>TRBD1|TRBV7-2
CASSPSDRGDYGYTF
>NA|TRBV5-5
CASSLAWGEYGYTF
>TRBD2|TRBV28
CASTLAGDTGELFF
>NA|TRBV5-1
CASSLDGISLLHF
>TRBD2|TRBV12-3/TRBV12-4
CASSFGLEANEQFF
>TRBD1|TRBV19
CASSMGQGVAFF
>TRBD1|TRBV20-1
CSARDRGRNQPQHF
>NA|TRBV7-2
CASSPGQPYEQYF
>TRBD2|TRBV6-2/TRBV6-3
CASSYSHVGGTSDSYEQYF
>NA|TRBV7-6
CASSSSSKYQETQYF
>TRBD1|TRBV4-3
CASSQRTGISSPLHF
>NA|TRBV12-3/TRBV12-4
CASTPSGDYGNTIYF
>TRBD2|TRBV11-2
CASTPGLAGGGAGELFF
>NA|TRBV24-1
CATSHFVNTGELFF
>NA|TRBV30
CAWLNTGELFF
>NA|TRBV5-8
CASSDPDGSSYNSPLHF
>NA|TRBV28
CASSLFSEQYF
>NA|TRBV11-2
CASSSHNSGNTIYF
>TRBD1|TRBV19
CASSIGQGVGGTGELFF
>NA|TRBV7-9
CASSFGDQPQHF
>TRBD1|TRBV20-1
CSARDLGDRGGETQYF
>NA|TRBV28
CAFARAVGNEQFF
>NA|TRBV29-1
CSVQGQGLTTQYF